Presented here are 27 T cell receptor beta chains from one specimen sequenced in a study of identical twins. TCRdb fed the 5' RACE reads into MiXCR, producing one record per CDR3 protein. The repertoire consists of hundreds of thousands of distinct CDR3 sequences, with roughly 18% occurring once and the leading ten covering over 10%. These data also formed part of another study, on T cells expressing NK-cell markers.

Material: PBMCs. Receptors were obtained from a young woman in good health.

The chain has TRBV20-1 and TRBJ1-3, with D possibly matching TRBD1 (5 bases). The CDR3 is made up of 16 amino acids. CDR1 and CDR2 from the germline V gene are DFQATT and SNEGSKA (reference sequence). V was shortened by 2 bases and J by 0 bases, with 14 bases between the two germline ends. CDR3 DNA sequence: TGCAGTGCTAGATGGGGCCGGGGGAGCTCTGGAAACACCATATATTTT. Protein: CSARWGRGSSGNTIYF.

This clonotype has a handful of counts. The chain uses TRBV9 and TRBJ2-1; 7 nucleotides align to TRBD2. CDR3 length: 13 residues. The germline CDR1 and CDR2 sequences are SGDLS and YYNGEE. Losses at the gene ends were 6 bases for V and 9 bases for J; bases not matched to a gene: 9. In DNA form, the CDR3 reads TGTGCCAGCACCGGCGGGAGAAGGGGTGAGCAGTTCTTC. This translates into CASTGGRRGEQFF.

The V and J genes are TRBV9 and TRBJ2-3; possible D gene TRBD2, 5 bases. The CDR3 has 13 residues. V lost 5 bases, J lost 4 bases, and 11 bases lay in between. CDR1 and CDR2 from the germline V gene are SGDLS and YYNGEE. CDR3 DNA: TGTGCCAGCAGTAGGGAGCCGGCAGATACGCAGTATTTT. Encoded protein: CASSREPADTQYF.

V is TRBV7-6 and J is TRBJ2-2, with D unresolved. The CDR3 sequence is 13 residues long. Germline V gives CDR1 SGHVS, CDR2 FNYEAQ. V was pared by 3 bases and J by 4 bases, with 6 bases between. The CDR3 nucleotides are TGTGCCAGCAGCTTTTGGCCCACCGGGGAGCTGTTTTTT. Its protein product is CASSFWPTGELFF.

This clonotype showed up just a few times. This chain joins TRBV7-2 and TRBJ1-5; D is undetermined. The CDR3 is 13 residues long. The germline V gene has CDR1 SGHTA and CDR2 FQGNSA. V shed 7 bases and J shed 7 bases, with 14 bases lying between them. CDR3 in amino acids: CASKKTPGQPQHF. The CDR3, as DNA: TGTGCCAGCAAGAAGACCCCCGGGCAGCCCCAGCATTTT.

This clonotype has more than one count but fewer than ten. The chain employs TRBV20-1 and TRBJ2-7; weak D call: TRBD1 (5 bases). This CDR3 contains 13 residues. In germline, CDR1 is DFQATT, CDR2 SNEGSKA (reference sequence). The V end lost 1 base, the J end lost 0 bases, and 7 bases lay between the germline ends. The CDR3 region has the DNA TGCAGTGCTAGAGTCGACAGCTCCTACGAGCAGTACTTC. It translates to CSARVDSSYEQYF.

This clonotype was counted a few times. Here the CDR3 reads CASSFGNRNTDTQYF. CDR3 bases: TGTGCCAGCAGCTTCGGGAACAGGAACACAGATACGCAGTATTTT. This chain joins TRBV6-1 and TRBJ2-3; D may correspond to TRBD1 or TRBD2 (5 bases each). The CDR3 extends over 15 amino acids. CDR1 and CDR2 from the germline V gene are MNHNS and SASEGT. Deletions cut 6 bases from V and 2 bases from J, with 15 bases between.

The chain has TRBV20-1 and TRBJ2-1; 9 nucleotides align to TRBD2. CDR3 length: 13 amino acids. Germline V gene data show CDR1 as DFQATT and CDR2 as SNEGSKA (reference sequence). V lost 3 bases, J lost 6 bases, and 3 bases stayed unmatched. CDR3 protein: CSASQLAGNEQFF. DNA of the CDR3: TGCAGTGCTAGTCAACTAGCGGGCAATGAGCAGTTCTTC.

The chain employs TRBV5-1 and TRBJ2-1, with 9 bases fitting TRBD2. Germline trimming cut 3 bases from V and 4 bases from J; bases unmatched to any gene: 11. This CDR3 comprises 17 residues. Per germline, CDR1 SGHRS and CDR2 YFSETQ. The CDR3 sequence is CASSSKFSGSRYNEQFF. CDR3 DNA: TGCGCCAGCAGCTCTAAATTTAGCGGGAGTAGGTACAATGAGCAGTTCTTC.

This clonotype was seen repeatedly, ten times or more. The J gene is TRBJ1-5, the V gene TRBV4-3; unclear D gene. Trimming cost V 2 bases and J 2 bases, with 4 bases left between them. The V gene's germline CDR1 is LGHNA and CDR2 YSLEER. The CDR3 runs to 13 residues. CDR3 protein: CASSQQGNQPQHF. For the CDR3, the DNA is TGCGCCAGCAGCCAACAGGGCAATCAGCCCCAGCATTTT.

The sample holds a few counts of this clonotype. The J gene is TRBJ2-7, the V gene TRBV20-1, with 10 bases that match TRBD1. CDR1 is DFQATT, CDR2 SNEGSKA, per germline (reference sequence). The CDR3 covers 17 residues. The ends lost 0 bases at V and 3 bases at J; junction bases unmatched: 11. The CDR3 is CSARENPRDRGVYEQYF. As DNA, the CDR3 is TGCAGTGCTAGAGAAAACCCGAGGGACAGGGGCGTCTACGAGCAGTACTTC.

The gene calls are TRBV7-2 and TRBJ2-1; TRBD2 matches 10 bases. The length of the CDR3 is 16 residues. Germline V CDR1 and CDR2: SGHTA, FQGNSA. V trimming: 1 base; J trimming: 9 bases; junction bases outside the gene matches: 9. This CDR3 reads CASSLVGTSVVGEQFF. CDR3 bases: TGTGCCAGCAGCTTAGTGGGGACTAGCGTCGTCGGTGAGCAGTTCTTC.

The chain links TRBV7-2 to TRBJ2-1, with TRBD2 matching over 9 bases. Germline CDR1 and CDR2: SGHTA and FQGNSA. The CDR3 is 17 amino acids. V was clipped by 0 bases and J by 7 bases; unmatched bases: 10. The CDR3 nucleotides read TGTGCCAGCAGCTTAGCTAGGGGCGGGAGGGGTAGGAATGAGCAGTTCTTC. This gives the protein CASSLARGGRGRNEQFF.

This clonotype was counted only a few times. The V and J genes are TRBV27 and TRBJ1-5; D is ambiguous. The CDR3 is 13 amino acids. The germline V and J ends were trimmed by 5 bases and 5 bases, with 10 bases remaining between them. Germline V lookup: CDR1 MNHEY, CDR2 SMNVEV (reference sequence). This CDR3 reads CASSTSRDQPQHF. Here the CDR3 DNA reads TGTGCCAGCAGTACATCAAGGGATCAGCCCCAGCATTTT.

The CDR3 coding sequence is TGTGCCAGCACCCCCGGGACAGGGGCCCCTGAAGCTTTCTTT. Amino acid sequence: CASTPGTGAPEAFF. V and J are TRBV13 and TRBJ1-1, with 10 nucleotides matching TRBD1. Germline V gene sequence: CDR1 PRHDT, CDR2 FYEKMQ (reference sequence). The trim removed 7 bases at V and 6 bases at J, leaving 8 bases unmatched. There are 14 residues in the CDR3.

The rearrangement joins TRBV24-1 to TRBJ2-5; D not certain. The V gene's germline CDR1 is KGHDR and CDR2 SFDVKD. The V end lost 5 bases, the J end lost 3 bases, and 9 bases lay between the germline ends. This CDR3 has 13 residues. Here the CDR3 reads CATSATGEETQYF. CDR3 DNA: TGTGCCACCAGTGCTACGGGCGAAGAGACCCAGTACTTC.

V gene TRBV5-1 combines with J gene TRBJ2-5, with no clear D. The CDR3 is 15 amino acids. V was pared by 4 bases and J by 4 bases, with 17 bases between. The germline gives CDR1 SGHRS, CDR2 YFSETQ. The CDR3 reads CASSIGPGMIETQYF. The CDR3 nucleotides read TGCGCCAGCAGCATCGGGCCGGGTATGATAGAGACCCAGTACTTC.

The J gene is TRBJ2-1, the V gene TRBV28, with D tentatively TRBD1 (5 bases). V was clipped by 3 bases and J by 5 bases, with 14 bases between them. Germline assignment: CDR1 MDHEN and CDR2 SYDVKM. The CDR3 is made up of 15 amino acids. The CDR3 DNA follows: TGTGCCAGCAGTTTCTGGCATCTGACAGACAATGAGCAGTTCTTC. This translates into CASSFWHLTDNEQFF.

V and J are TRBV15 and TRBJ2-1, with TRBD2 matching 11 bases. Germline CDR1 reads LNHNV; CDR2 reads YYDKDF (reference sequence). This CDR3 contains 15 residues. Trimming took 6 bases from V and 8 from J; bases not matched to a gene: 9. The CDR3 DNA reads as TGTGCCACCAGACGAGCTAGCGGGAGGCCCTATGAGCAGTTCTTC. Translation gives CATRRASGRPYEQFF.

This chain links TRBV25-1 with TRBJ2-3; 8 bases are a match to TRBD1. The CDR3 spans 14 residues. Germline CDR1 is MGHDK and CDR2 is SYGVNS. J was trimmed by 3 bases and V by 6 bases; bases with no gene match: 5. The chain's CDR3 is CASSRGLWTDTQYF. The CDR3 nucleotides are TGTGCCAGCAGCAGGGGGCTTTGGACAGATACGCAGTATTTT.

The chain uses TRBV20-1 and TRBJ1-2; TRBD1 agrees at 10 bases. CDR3 size: 13 residues. V trimming: 6 bases; J trimming: 4 bases; junction bases outside the gene matches: 5. The germline V gene encodes CDR1 DFQATT and CDR2 SNEGSKA (reference sequence). As DNA, the CDR3 is TGCAGTGCCGGGACAGGGGTTTCCTATGGCTACACCTTC. This translates into CSAGTGVSYGYTF.

This sequence joins TRBV6-5 and TRBJ2-7; 10 bases align to TRBD2. V lost 5 bases, J lost 0 bases, and 7 bases stayed unmatched. The CDR3 has 16 amino acids. From germline, CDR1 is MNHEY and CDR2 SVGAGI. The CDR3: CASSHTGLADSYEQYF. The CDR3 coding sequence is TGTGCCAGCAGTCACACCGGACTAGCGGACTCCTACGAGCAGTACTTC.

The genes are TRBV9 and TRBJ2-3; D may be TRBD2 (7 bases). V lost 0 bases and J 5 bases, leaving 13 bases between the germline ends. This CDR3 spans 15 amino acids. Germline lookup yields CDR1 SGDLS and CDR2 YYNGEE. CDR3 nucleotides: TGTGCCAGCAGCGTAGATGGCGGGGGCGGAGATACGCAGTATTTT. Protein: CASSVDGGGGDTQYF.

Only a few counts were recorded for this clonotype. CDR3: CASSLGRTGGDNEQFF. The CDR3 nucleotides are TGTGCCAGCAGCCTCGGCCGGACAGGGGGGGACAATGAGCAGTTCTTC. V usage is TRBV9 and J usage is TRBJ2-1, with 10 nucleotides matching TRBD1. Per the germline V gene, CDR1 is SGDLS and CDR2 is YYNGEE. V shed 4 bases, J shed 5 bases, and the junction held 9 bases outside the gene matches. The CDR3 loop spans 16 amino acids.

This clonotype was detected a few times. This chain joins TRBV5-5 and TRBJ1-1; 7 nucleotides align to TRBD1. The trim removed 5 bases at V and 4 bases at J, leaving 2 bases unmatched. Per germline, CDR1 SGHKS and CDR2 YYEKEE (reference sequence). The CDR3 is 12 amino acids. The CDR3 region has the DNA TGTGCCAGCAGGGCAGGGGGCACTGAAGCTTTCTTT. Translation: CASRAGGTEAFF.

This clonotype has a handful of counts. The chain uses TRBV20-1 and TRBJ2-1; 7 bases agree with TRBD2. The CDR3 has 13 amino acids. V shed 4 bases, J shed 2 bases, and the junction held 2 bases outside the gene matches. Looked up from germline, CDR1 is DFQATT and CDR2 is SNEGSKA (reference sequence). CDR3 sequence (DNA): TGCAGTGCTACCAGCGGGGCCTACAATGAGCAGTTCTTC. Translating it yields CSATSGAYNEQFF.

There are a few counts of this clonotype. The chain carries TRBV20-1 and TRBJ2-7, with 8 bases identical to TRBD1. CDR3 length equals 15 residues. Germline assignment: CDR1 DFQATT and CDR2 SNEGSKA (reference sequence). J lost 2 bases, V lost 6 bases, and 12 bases had no gene match. The CDR3 nucleotides read TGCAGTGCGTCGCCGGGACAGGTCTATCCCTACGAGCAGTACTTC. Translating gives CSASPGQVYPYEQYF.